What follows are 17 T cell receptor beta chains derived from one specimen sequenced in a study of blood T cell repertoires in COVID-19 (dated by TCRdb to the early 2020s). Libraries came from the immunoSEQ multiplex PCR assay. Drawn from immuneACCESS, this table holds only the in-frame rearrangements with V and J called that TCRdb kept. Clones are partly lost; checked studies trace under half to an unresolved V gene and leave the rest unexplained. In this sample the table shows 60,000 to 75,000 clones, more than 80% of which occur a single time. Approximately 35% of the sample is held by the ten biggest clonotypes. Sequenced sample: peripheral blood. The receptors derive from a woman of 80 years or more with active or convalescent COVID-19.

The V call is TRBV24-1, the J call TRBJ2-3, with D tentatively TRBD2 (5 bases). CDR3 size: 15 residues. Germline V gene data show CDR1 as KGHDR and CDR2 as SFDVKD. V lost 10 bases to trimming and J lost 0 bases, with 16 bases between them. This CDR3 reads CATLDGLLSTDTQYF. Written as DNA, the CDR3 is TGTGCCACGCTCGACGGACTCTTGAGCACAGATACGCAGTATTTT.

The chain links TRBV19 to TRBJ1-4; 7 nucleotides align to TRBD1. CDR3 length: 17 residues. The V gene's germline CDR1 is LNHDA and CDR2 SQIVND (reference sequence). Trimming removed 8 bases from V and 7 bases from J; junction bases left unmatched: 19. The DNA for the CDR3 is TGTGCCAGTCAAGGTAGGGGGCGGGTAGAAGACGGTGAAAAACTGTTTTTT. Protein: CASQGRGRVEDGEKLFF.

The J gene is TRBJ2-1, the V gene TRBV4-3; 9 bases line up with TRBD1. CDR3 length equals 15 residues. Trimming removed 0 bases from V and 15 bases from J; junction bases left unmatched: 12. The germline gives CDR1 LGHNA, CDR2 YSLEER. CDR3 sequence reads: CASSQDRRRGQGRFF. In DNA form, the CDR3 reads TGCGCCAGCAGCCAAGATCGAAGAAGGGGACAGGGACGGTTCTTC.

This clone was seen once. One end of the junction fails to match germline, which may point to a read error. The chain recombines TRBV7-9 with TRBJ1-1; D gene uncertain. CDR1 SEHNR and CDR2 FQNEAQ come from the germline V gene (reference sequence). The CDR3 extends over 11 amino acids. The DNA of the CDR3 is TGTGCCAGCAGCCATGGGCCTGAGGCTTTCTTT. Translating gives CASSHGPEAFF.

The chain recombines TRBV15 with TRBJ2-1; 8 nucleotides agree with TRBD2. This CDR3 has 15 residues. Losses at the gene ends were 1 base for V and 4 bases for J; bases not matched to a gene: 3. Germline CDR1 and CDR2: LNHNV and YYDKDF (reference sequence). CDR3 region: CATSRAAGGYNEQFF. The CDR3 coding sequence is TGTGCCACCAGCAGAGCGGCGGGGGGTTACAATGAGCAGTTCTTC.

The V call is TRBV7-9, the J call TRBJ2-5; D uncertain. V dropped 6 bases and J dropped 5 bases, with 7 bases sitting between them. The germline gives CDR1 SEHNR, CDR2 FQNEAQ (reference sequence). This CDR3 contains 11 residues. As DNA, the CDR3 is TGTGCCAGCAGGAACGGGGAGACCCAGTACTTC. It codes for CASRNGETQYF.

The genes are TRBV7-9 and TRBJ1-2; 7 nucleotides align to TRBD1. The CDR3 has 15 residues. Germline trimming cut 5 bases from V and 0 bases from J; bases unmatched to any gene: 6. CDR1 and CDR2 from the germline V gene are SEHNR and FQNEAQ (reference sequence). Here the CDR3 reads CASSRGTAANYGYTF. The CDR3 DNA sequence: TGTGCCAGCAGCCGTGGGACAGCAGCTAACTATGGCTACACCTTC.

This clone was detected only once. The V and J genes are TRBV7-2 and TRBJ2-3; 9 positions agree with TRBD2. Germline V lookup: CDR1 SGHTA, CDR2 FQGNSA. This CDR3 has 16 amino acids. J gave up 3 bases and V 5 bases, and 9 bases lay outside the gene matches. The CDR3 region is CASSNRRSGGTDTQYF. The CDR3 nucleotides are TGTGCCAGCAGCAACAGAAGGAGCGGGGGGACAGATACGCAGTATTTT.

CDR3 loop: CASSESKAGEETQYF. The CDR3 DNA follows: TGCGCCAGCAGTGAGTCGAAGGCAGGGGAAGAGACCCAGTACTTC. The rearrangement links TRBV10-1 to TRBJ2-5, with a possible D match to TRBD1 (6 bases). CDR3 length: 15 residues. Per germline, CDR1 WNHNN and CDR2 SYGVQD (reference sequence). Trimming took 0 bases from V and 3 from J, leaving 11 bases between them.

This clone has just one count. CDR3: CASSYGRQEKLFF. The CDR3 bases are TGTGCCAGCAGTTACGGTAGACAGGAAAAACTGTTTTTT. The chain carries TRBV6-6 and TRBJ1-4; a weak D match, TRBD1 (5 bases). Trimming removed 2 bases at V and 8 bases at J, with 9 bases between. The CDR3 extends over 13 amino acids. Looked up from germline, CDR1 is MNHNY and CDR2 is SVGAGI (reference sequence).

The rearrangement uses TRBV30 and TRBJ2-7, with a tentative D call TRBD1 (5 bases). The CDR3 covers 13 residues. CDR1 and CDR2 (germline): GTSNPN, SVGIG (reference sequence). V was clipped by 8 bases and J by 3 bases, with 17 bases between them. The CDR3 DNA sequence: TGTGCCGCCCGAAGGGGTATTAACTACGAGCAGTACTTC. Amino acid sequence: CAARRGINYEQYF.

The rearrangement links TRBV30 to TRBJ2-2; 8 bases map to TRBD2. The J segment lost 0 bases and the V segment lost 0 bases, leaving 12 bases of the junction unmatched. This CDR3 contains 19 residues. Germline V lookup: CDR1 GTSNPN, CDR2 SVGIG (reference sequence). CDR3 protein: CAWSVLRLAGPANTGELFF. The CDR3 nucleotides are TGTGCCTGGAGTGTACTTCGGCTAGCGGGTCCGGCGAACACCGGGGAGCTGTTTTTT.

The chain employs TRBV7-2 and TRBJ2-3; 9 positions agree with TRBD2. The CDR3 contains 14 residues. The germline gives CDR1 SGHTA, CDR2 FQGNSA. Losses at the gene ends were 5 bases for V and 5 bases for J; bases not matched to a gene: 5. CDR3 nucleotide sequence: TGTGCCAGCAGCCTGCGGGGGGGCATAGATACGCAGTATTTT. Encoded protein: CASSLRGGIDTQYF.

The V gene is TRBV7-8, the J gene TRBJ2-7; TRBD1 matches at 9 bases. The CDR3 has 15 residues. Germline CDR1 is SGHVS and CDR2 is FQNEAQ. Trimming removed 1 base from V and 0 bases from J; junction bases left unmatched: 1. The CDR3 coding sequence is TGTGCCAGCAGCTTAGGGACAGGGGCCTCCTACGAGCAGTACTTC. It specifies CASSLGTGASYEQYF.

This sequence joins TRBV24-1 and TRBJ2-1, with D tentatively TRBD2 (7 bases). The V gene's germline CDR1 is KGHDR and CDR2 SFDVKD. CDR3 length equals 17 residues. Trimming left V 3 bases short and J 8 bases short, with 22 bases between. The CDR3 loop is CATSDKWRGPTRDEQFF. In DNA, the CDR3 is TGTGCCACCAGTGATAAGTGGCGGGGGCCCACGAGAGATGAGCAGTTCTTC.

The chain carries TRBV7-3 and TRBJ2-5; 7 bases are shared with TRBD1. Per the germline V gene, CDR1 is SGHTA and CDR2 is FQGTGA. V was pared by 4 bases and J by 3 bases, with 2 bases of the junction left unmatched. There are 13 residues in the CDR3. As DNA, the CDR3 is TGTGCCAGCAGCTGGGACAGAGAAGAGACCCAGTACTTC. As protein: CASSWDREETQYF.

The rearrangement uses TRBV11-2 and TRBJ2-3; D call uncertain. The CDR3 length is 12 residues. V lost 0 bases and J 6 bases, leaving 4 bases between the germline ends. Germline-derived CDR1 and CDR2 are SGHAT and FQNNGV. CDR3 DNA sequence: TGTGCCAGCAGCTTAGAGAGCGATACGCAGTATTTT. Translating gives CASSLESDTQYF.